These 24 T cell receptor beta chains came from one sample sequenced in a study of molecular identifiers for immune sequencing clone quantification. TCRdb passed the PCR reads through MiXCR, listing each CDR3 protein once. The profile shows tens of thousands of distinct CDR3 sequences, over 15% of them singletons. Sequencing was performed on naive CD8+ T cells from blood, with Jurkat cell RNA spiked in. Subset specified: FACS-sorted CD8+CD4-CCR7+CD45RA+ naive T cells. These receptors originate from a human donor in good health. Some libraries in this study had Jurkat cell RNA spiked in.

The chain combines TRBV12-3 or TRBV12-4 with TRBJ2-2; 8 bases line up with TRBD1. The CDR3 covers 16 residues. V shed 6 bases and J 2 bases; nucleotides not matched to a gene: 8. The CDR3: CASSPPGTGNTGELFF. CDR3 coding DNA: TGTGCCAGCAGCCCCCCTGGGACAGGCAACACCGGGGAGCTGTTTTTT.

This clonotype was detected once. V and J are TRBV29-1 and TRBJ2-7; TRBD2 agrees at 8 bases. Looked up from germline, CDR1 is SQVTM and CDR2 is ANQGSEA. The J segment lost 4 bases and the V segment lost 4 bases, leaving 6 bases of the junction unmatched. CDR3 length equals 13 residues. The CDR3 DNA follows: TGCAGCGTTGCGGGGGGGGTTTATTACGAGCAGTACTTC. Its translation: CSVAGGVYYEQYF.

The table lists this clonotype with many counts. V and J are TRBV11-3 and TRBJ1-1, with D maybe TRBD1 (6 bases). Germline V gene sequence: CDR1 SGHNT, CDR2 YENEEA. V dropped 5 bases and J dropped 5 bases, with 18 bases sitting between them. The CDR3 has 15 amino acids. CDR3 nucleotides: TGTGCCAGCAGCCTCAGGGGCACCGGGCCAACTGAAGCTTTCTTT. Translating it yields CASSLRGTGPTEAFF.

A word on this clonotype: Possible read error: a much larger clone is one base away. The gene calls are TRBV6-5 and TRBJ2-1, with TRBD2 as a possible D gene (6 bases). Trimming stripped 4 bases from V and 8 bases from J, with 18 bases between. Germline CDR1 is MNHEY and CDR2 is SVGAGI. The CDR3 sequence is 15 residues long. The CDR3 nucleotides read TGTGCCAGCAGTTGCTCGTCGGGAGTTTTTGATGAGCAGTTCTTC. Protein: CASSCSSGVFDEQFF.

This clonotype was seen a few times. This may be a read error, as it is one base from a much larger clone. This sequence joins TRBV5-5 and TRBJ1-4; no clear D. In germline, CDR1 is SGHKS, CDR2 YYEKEE (reference sequence). This CDR3 has 15 amino acids. Trimming removed 1 base from V and 9 bases from J, with 16 bases in between. The CDR3 bases are TGTGCCAGCAGCTTGCTAGGTGGCCCAAATAAAAAACTGTTTTTT. This sequence encodes CASSLLGGPNKKLFF.

The CDR3 here is CSARDSVGMNYGYTF. The CDR3 region has the DNA TGCAGTGCTAGAGATTCGGTGGGGATGAACTATGGCTACACCTTC. The V call is TRBV20-1, the J call TRBJ1-2; D remains unclear. Per germline, CDR1 DFQATT and CDR2 SNEGSKA (reference sequence). This CDR3 has 15 residues. Trimming removed 0 bases at V and 2 bases at J, with 13 bases between.

This clonotype was seen at least ten times. The V gene is TRBV28, the J gene TRBJ1-6; TRBD1 matches 8 bases. The CDR3 covers 14 residues. The V gene end was trimmed by 3 bases and the J gene end by 9 bases; junction bases not matched to a gene: 4. CDR1 MDHEN and CDR2 SYDVKM come from the germline V gene. The CDR3, as DNA: TGTGCCAGCAGTTTCCCTGGACAGGGTTCACCCCTCCACTTT. This translates into CASSFPGQGSPLHF.

In its sample, this clonotype was seen a few times. V usage is TRBV2 and J usage is TRBJ1-5, with 7 nucleotides matching TRBD1. Looked up from germline, CDR1 is SNHLY and CDR2 is FYNNEI. V lost 6 bases, J lost 5 bases, and 10 bases stayed unmatched. The CDR3 spans 15 residues. CDR3 DNA: TGTGCCAGCAGACTTACAGGGGAAGGCGATCAGCCCCAGCATTTT. This encodes CASRLTGEGDQPQHF.

As for this clonotype: A much larger clone is a single base away; this may be a read error. The rearrangement links TRBV9 to TRBJ2-1; D tentatively fits TRBD1 or TRBD2 (5 bases each). V dropped 3 bases and J dropped 8 bases, with 18 bases sitting between them. The CDR3 extends over 15 amino acids. Germline CDR1 and CDR2: SGDLS and YYNGEE. Written as DNA, the CDR3 is TGTGCCAGCAGCGGGGGACGGGGAGTAGTCCATGAGCAGTTCTTC. Its protein product is CASSGGRGVVHEQFF.

This clonotype was counted only a few times. This rearrangement joins TRBV7-9 to TRBJ2-1; D unresolved. The CDR3 is 15 residues long. CDR1 SEHNR and CDR2 FQNEAQ come from the germline V gene (reference sequence). Trimming stripped 5 bases from V and 8 bases from J, with 19 bases between. CDR3 in amino acids: CASSPPLVGVDEQFF. As DNA, the CDR3 is TGTGCCAGCAGCCCGCCTCTAGTTGGGGTCGATGAGCAGTTCTTC.

This chain connects TRBV27 to TRBJ2-2, with unresolved D. CDR1 and CDR2 (germline): MNHEY, SMNVEV (reference sequence). V was clipped by 0 bases and J by 4 bases, with 3 bases between them. The CDR3 contains 13 residues. Here the CDR3 DNA reads TGTGCCAGCAGTTTATCTAGCACCGGGGAGCTGTTTTTT. This gives the protein CASSLSSTGELFF.

This clonotype was counted many times. CDR3 nucleotides: TGTGCCACCAGGTCCCAAAGCTACAATGAGCAGTTCTTC. It encodes CATRSQSYNEQFF. The chain is built from TRBV24-1 and TRBJ2-1; D unclear. CDR3 length equals 13 residues. Germline V gene data show CDR1 as KGHDR and CDR2 as SFDVKD. V was clipped by 7 bases and J by 3 bases, with 9 bases between them.

The rearrangement links TRBV6-6 to TRBJ2-1; D unresolved. V dropped 5 bases and J dropped 9 bases, with 11 bases sitting between them. From germline, CDR1 is MNHNY and CDR2 SVGAGI (reference sequence). The CDR3 is 12 residues long. The CDR3 bases are TGTGCCAGCAGTCATATGGGAAGTGAGCAGTTCTTC. Amino acids: CASSHMGSEQFF.

This clonotype was counted between two and nine times. CDR3 in DNA: TGTGCCAGCAGTTTAGGGACTAGCGGGAACTCACAGTTCTTC. Amino acid sequence: CASSLGTSGNSQFF. The gene calls are TRBV27 and TRBJ2-1, with TRBD2 matching over 13 bases. Unmatched junction bases numbered 5, after V lost 2 bases and J lost 13 bases. The CDR3 runs to 14 residues. CDR1 is MNHEY and CDR2 is SMNVEV in the germline V gene (reference sequence).

This clonotype was recorded a few times. V gene TRBV7-8 combines with J gene TRBJ2-1; 8 bases agree with TRBD2. Germline V gives CDR1 SGHVS, CDR2 FQNEAQ. The CDR3 runs to 16 residues. Trimming took 6 bases from V and 4 from J; bases not matched to a gene: 11. CDR3 residues: CASSFPGGAEYNEQFF. The CDR3 DNA sequence: TGTGCCAGCAGTTTCCCCGGGGGGGCCGAGTACAATGAGCAGTTCTTC.

The rearrangement uses TRBV27 and TRBJ2-7, with TRBD2 matching over 7 bases. The germline gives CDR1 MNHEY, CDR2 SMNVEV (reference sequence). V dropped 5 bases and J dropped 0; count of bases not matched to a gene: 10. This CDR3 is built from 16 residues. The CDR3 DNA is TGTGCCAGCAGTCCAGCTAGGGCTAGCGGCTCCTACGAGCAGTACTTC. Its protein is CASSPARASGSYEQYF.

This clonotype was picked up many times. The chain links TRBV4-1 to TRBJ2-1; 9 bases match TRBD1. The ends lost 1 base at V and 9 bases at J; junction bases unmatched: 4. Germline V lookup: CDR1 MGHRA, CDR2 YSYEKL. The CDR3 extends over 14 amino acids. This chain's CDR3 is CASSQGTGEAEQFF. CDR3 nucleotides: TGCGCCAGCAGCCAAGGGACAGGGGAGGCTGAGCAGTTCTTC.

The table lists this clonotype with many counts. The chain carries TRBV20-1 and TRBJ1-3; D remains unclear. Germline V gene lookup returns CDR1 DFQATT and CDR2 SNEGSKA (reference sequence). Deletions cut 6 bases from V and 0 bases from J, with 12 bases between. This CDR3 region has 14 residues. CDR3 sequence: CSAKDVGSGNTIYF. As DNA, the CDR3 is TGCAGTGCGAAGGACGTGGGCTCTGGAAACACCATATATTTT.

This clonotype was seen ten or more times. This chain connects TRBV7-4 to TRBJ1-2; a possible D gene is TRBD1 (6 bases). The germline V gene encodes CDR1 SGHVT and CDR2 SQSDAQ. The CDR3 consists of 17 residues. V dropped 6 bases and J dropped 2 bases, with 22 bases sitting between them. The CDR3 sequence: CASRDPGTTTLNYGYTF. CDR3 coding DNA: TGTGCCAGCAGAGATCCCGGGACAACCACGCTAAACTATGGCTACACCTTC.

This clonotype was found many times. The chain has TRBV4-2 and TRBJ1-4, with D perhaps matching TRBD1 (6 bases). Trimming removed 3 bases from V and 6 bases from J, with 14 bases in between. Germline V gene lookup returns CDR1 LGHNA and CDR2 YNFKEQ. This CDR3 has 15 residues. CDR3 in DNA: TGTGCCAGCAGCCAGCAACAGGGTCGGGATGAAAAACTGTTTTTT. Translating gives CASSQQQGRDEKLFF.

This clonotype was detected many times. V is TRBV24-1 and J is TRBJ2-2; 7 bases agree with TRBD2. The CDR3 has 17 residues. Trimming at V came to 1 base and at J to 2 bases, leaving 6 bases not matched to a gene. Per the germline V gene, CDR1 is KGHDR and CDR2 is SFDVKD. The CDR3, as DNA: TGTGCCACCAGTGATTTAGACGGGACTATAAACACCGGGGAGCTGTTTTTT. Encoded protein: CATSDLDGTINTGELFF.

Remarks on this clonotype: This may come from a read error, since a much larger clone is one base off. V and J are TRBV13 and TRBJ2-7, with 10 bases fitting TRBD1. Losses at the gene ends were 4 bases for V and 6 bases for J; bases not matched to a gene: 6. The CDR3 spans 14 residues. The germline CDR1 and CDR2 sequences are PRHDT and FYEKMQ (reference sequence). The DNA of the CDR3 is TGTGCCAGCAGCTCGACAGGGGGCCAATGCGAGCAGTACTTC. Encoded protein: CASSSTGGQCEQYF.

The rearrangement uses TRBV7-8 and TRBJ2-5, with D perhaps TRBD2 (6 bases). Trimming cost V 7 bases and J 6 bases, with 21 bases left between them. This CDR3 comprises 15 residues. The V gene's germline CDR1 is SGHVS and CDR2 FQNEAQ. Here the CDR3 reads CASTKRAGLQKTQYF. CDR3 in DNA: TGTGCCAGCACCAAGCGGGCAGGACTTCAAAAGACCCAGTACTTC.

In its sample, this clonotype was seen a few times. An end of the junction differs from the germline gene, which may be a read error. The chain couples TRBV5-3 to TRBJ2-1; 14 nucleotides match TRBD2. TRBV5-3 is sorted into the ORF group, with uncertain function. This CDR3 spans 15 amino acids. The CDR3 DNA reads TGTGCCAGCAGCTTGGGGACTAGCGGGAGTTATGAGCAGTTCTTC. This gives the protein CASSLGTSGSYEQFF.